These 16 T cell receptor beta chains were all obtained from the same sample, sequenced in a study of blood T cell repertoires in COVID-19 (dated by TCRdb to the early 2020s). The library relied on the immunoSEQ multiplex PCR assay. Here the immuneACCESS table is served through TCRdb, limited to in-frame sequences with V and J called. Missing clones are a known gap in these copies; in checked studies unresolved V genes cover under half, and the rest lacks a known reason. Across this sample there are 150,000 to 200,000 clones, with 85% to 90% seen only once. 3% to 4% of the sample lies in the top ten. Sequenced sample: peripheral blood. All receptors derive from a man aged 18-30 years with active or convalescent COVID-19.

This chain links TRBV27 with TRBJ1-2; possible D gene TRBD1, 6 bases. The CDR3 consists of 13 residues. Germline assignment: CDR1 MNHEY and CDR2 SMNVEV (reference sequence). V lost 4 bases and J 5 bases, leaving 11 bases between the germline ends. The CDR3, as DNA: TGTGCCAGCAGTTCCAGGGGTGTATATGGCTACACCTTC. As protein: CASSSRGVYGYTF.

This clone was seen a handful of times. This chain joins TRBV28 and TRBJ1-5; TRBD1 matches at 12 bases. The CDR3 totals 17 residues. Germline V gene sequence: CDR1 MDHEN, CDR2 SYDVKM. V shed 5 bases and J 4 bases; nucleotides not matched to a gene: 9. The DNA for the CDR3 is TGTGCCAGCAGTACCGCCGGGACAGGGGGCCGAAATCAGCCCCAGCATTTT. It translates to CASSTAGTGGRNQPQHF.

This clone was picked up a small number of times. This rearrangement joins TRBV11-2 to TRBJ1-2, with a tentative D call TRBD1 (5 bases). Germline CDR1 SGHAT, CDR2 FQNNGV. There are 15 residues in the CDR3. The V and J ends lost 1 base and 5 bases respectively, with 14 bases between them. CDR3 in amino acids: CASSLVGAVGYGYTF. For the CDR3, the DNA is TGTGCCAGCAGCTTAGTTGGGGCAGTTGGGTATGGCTACACCTTC. Drawing the rest from reference TRBV11-2 and TRBJ1-2, the complete variable domain is EAGVAQSPRYKIIEKRQSVAFWCNPISGHATLYWYQQILGQGPKLLIQFQNNGVVDDSQLPKDRFSAERLKGVDSTLKIQPAKLEDSAVYLCASSLVGAVGYGYTFGSGTRLTVV.

V usage is TRBV9 and J usage is TRBJ2-1; the match to TRBD2 covers 12 bases. V gave up 4 bases and J gave up 0 bases; unmatched junction bases: 11. Germline CDR1 and CDR2: SGDLS and YYNGEE. This CDR3 contains 19 residues. As DNA, the CDR3 is TGTGCCAGCAGCTCCCGACTAGCGGGGGCAATCAGCTCCTACAATGAGCAGTTCTTC. Protein: CASSSRLAGAISSYNEQFF.

This chain uses TRBV7-3 with TRBJ1-1; no firm D call. Germline CDR1 SGHTA, CDR2 FQGTGA. Trimming stripped 1 base from V and 5 bases from J, with 11 bases between. This CDR3 has 14 residues. The CDR3 DNA follows: TGTGCCAGCAGCTTAAAGGGAGGCGTGACTGAAGCTTTCTTT. Translation: CASSLKGGVTEAFF.

The genes are TRBV7-2 and TRBJ2-1, with D hard to call. The V end was cut by 3 bases, the J end by 9 bases, with 18 bases between. The germline CDR1 and CDR2 sequences are SGHTA and FQGNSA. The CDR3 runs to 15 residues. CDR3 sequence: CASSFKAAGLGEQFF. The CDR3 DNA is TGTGCCAGCAGCTTTAAGGCAGCCGGGTTGGGTGAGCAGTTCTTC. Filled out from reference TRBV7-2 and TRBJ2-1, the complete variable domain reads GAGVSQSPSNKVTEKGKDVELRCDPISGHTALYWYRQSLGQGLEFLIYFQGNSAPDKSGLPSDRFSAERTGGSVSTLTIQRTQQEDSAVYLCASSFKAAGLGEQFFGPGTRLTVL.

The V call is TRBV4-1, the J call TRBJ1-3; D remains ambiguous. The CDR3 covers 16 residues. The germline CDR1 and CDR2 sequences are MGHRA and YSYEKL. Trimming removed 6 bases at V and 0 bases at J, with 15 bases between. The CDR3 sequence is CASSHVTFPSGNTIYF. The CDR3 bases are TGCGCCAGCAGTCACGTAACATTCCCCTCTGGAAACACCATATATTTT.

J is TRBJ2-1 and V is TRBV5-1; maybe TRBD2 (6 bases). V gave up 3 bases and J gave up 0 bases, with 13 bases separating them. From germline, CDR1 is SGHRS and CDR2 YFSETQ. The CDR3 is made up of 16 amino acids. The CDR3, as DNA: TGCGCCAGCAGCTCCGCCGGGAGCTACTCCTACAATGAGCAGTTCTTC. As protein: CASSSAGSYSYNEQFF.

The chain is built from TRBV9 and TRBJ1-2; a possible D gene is TRBD1 (6 bases). V was trimmed by 4 bases and J by 3 bases, leaving 13 bases between them. The CDR3 has 14 amino acids. CDR1 and CDR2 (germline): SGDLS, YYNGEE. The CDR3 loop is CASSQTGSDYGYTF. As DNA, the CDR3 is TGTGCCAGCAGCCAGACAGGCTCCGACTATGGCTACACCTTC.

The rearrangement links TRBV5-1 to TRBJ2-2; a weak D match, TRBD2 (6 bases). V was clipped by 0 bases and J by 3 bases, with 15 bases between them. This CDR3 is built from 17 residues. Per germline, CDR1 SGHRS and CDR2 YFSETQ. In DNA form, the CDR3 reads TGCGCCAGCAGCTTGGGAGCGGGCCTGGAGGACACCGGGGAGCTGTTTTTT. Its translation is CASSLGAGLEDTGELFF.

Only one count was recorded for this clone. This chain uses TRBV28 with TRBJ2-1; 8 bases fit TRBD2. The germline CDR1 and CDR2 sequences are MDHEN and SYDVKM. J gave up 5 bases and V 6 bases, and 6 bases lay outside the gene matches. This CDR3 comprises 14 residues. CDR3 sequence (DNA): TGTGCCAGCAGCTTAGCGGGGTCGGACAATGAGCAGTTCTTC. This encodes CASSLAGSDNEQFF. Filled out from reference TRBV28 and TRBJ2-1, the complete variable domain reads DVKVTQSSRYLVKRTGEKVFLECVQDMDHENMFWYRQDPGLGLRLIYFSYDVKMKEKGDIPEGYSVSREKKERFSLILESASTNQTSMYLCASSLAGSDNEQFFGPGTRLTVL.

This chain uses TRBV7-9 with TRBJ2-1; 7 nucleotides line up with TRBD1. CDR1 is SEHNR, CDR2 FQNEAQ, per germline (reference sequence). This CDR3 is 13 amino acids long. J gave up 12 bases and V 5 bases, and 10 bases lay outside the gene matches. The CDR3 DNA is TGTGCCAGCAGCCTACGGATCGGGACAGTGCAGTTCTTC. Protein: CASSLRIGTVQFF.

The J gene is TRBJ1-5, the V gene TRBV2; possible D gene TRBD1, 5 bases. Trimming cost V 8 bases and J 9 bases, with 26 bases left between them. The CDR3 consists of 16 residues. Germline values: CDR1 SNHLY, CDR2 FYNNEI. CDR3 in DNA: TGTGCCAGCGGGGGGGGTACCGCGACCTTCGGAGGGCCCCAGCATTTT. Its protein product is CASGGGTATFGGPQHF. The whole variable domain, remainder taken from reference TRBV2 and TRBJ1-5, is EPEVTQTPSHQVTQMGQEVILRCVPISNHLYFYWYRQILGQKVEFLVSFYNNEISEKSEIFDDQFSVERPDGSNFTLKIRSTKLEDSAMYFCASGGGTATFGGPQHFGDGTRLSIL.

This rearrangement joins TRBV24-1 to TRBJ2-1; D ambiguous. The germline CDR1 and CDR2 sequences are KGHDR and SFDVKD. V was cut by 1 base and J by 6 bases, with 9 bases left in between. The CDR3 runs 14 residues. CDR3 protein: CATSDLVASNEQFF. In DNA, the CDR3 is TGTGCCACCAGTGATTTAGTAGCTAGCAATGAGCAGTTCTTC.

On this clone itself: Distinct nucleotide sequences in the sample also encode this CDR3. The chain couples TRBV12-3 or TRBV12-4 to TRBJ1-2, with D maybe TRBD1 (5 bases). This CDR3 comprises 13 residues. V shed 3 bases and J shed 4 bases, with 9 bases lying between them. The CDR3 DNA follows: TGTGCCAGCAGTTTGCGGGGGACCTATGGCTACACCTTC. It translates to CASSLRGTYGYTF.

V usage is TRBV28 and J usage is TRBJ1-3; D gene uncertain. The V end was cut by 2 bases, the J end by 4 bases, with 6 bases between. This CDR3 is 13 amino acids long. Germline CDR1 reads MDHEN; CDR2 reads SYDVKM. The CDR3 nucleotides are TGTGCCAGCAGTTTAATCGGGGGAAACACCATATATTTT. It codes for CASSLIGGNTIYF.